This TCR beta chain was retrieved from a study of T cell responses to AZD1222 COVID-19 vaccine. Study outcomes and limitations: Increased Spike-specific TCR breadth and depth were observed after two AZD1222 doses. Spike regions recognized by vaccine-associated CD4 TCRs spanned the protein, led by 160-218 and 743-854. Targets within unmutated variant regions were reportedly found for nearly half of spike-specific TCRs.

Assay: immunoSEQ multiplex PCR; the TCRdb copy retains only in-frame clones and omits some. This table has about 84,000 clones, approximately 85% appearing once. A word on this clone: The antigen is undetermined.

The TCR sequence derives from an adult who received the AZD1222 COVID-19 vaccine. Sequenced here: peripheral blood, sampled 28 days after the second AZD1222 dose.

For the CDR3, the DNA is TGTGCCAGCAGTGAATCGCACGGTAACTATGGCTACACCTTC. Amino acids: CASSESHGNYGYTF. V gene TRBV2 combines with J gene TRBJ1-2; D is uncertain. CDR3 length equals 14 residues. V was cut by 2 bases and J by 1 base, with 8 bases left in between. Per the germline V gene, CDR1 is SNHLY and CDR2 is FYNNEI.